This TCR beta chain was captured in a study of blood T cell repertoires in COVID-19. Across the study: The United States, Italy and Spain supplied acute and convalescent COVID-19 samples. T cells, B-cell-depleted T cells, or PBMCs supplied cDNA or gDNA.

The CDR3 is 15 amino acids. V dropped 6 bases and J dropped 4; count of bases not matched to a gene: 10. Per germline, CDR1 SNHLY and CDR2 FYNNEI. The authors' processing: Amplification with reference gene primers provided the estimates of nucleated cell counts. Profiling relied on immunoSEQ multiplex PCR, and the TCRdb table lists in-frame clones only, not all of them. Clonal size and the V and J genes are those of that table, whereas D and trimming came from the DNA. Among more than 65,000 clones listed, roughly 87% were seen once. This clone has a single count. The chain couples TRBV2 to TRBJ1-2, with TRBD1 matching over 8 bases. Sequencing was performed on peripheral blood. The receptor's source is a woman aged 45-65 years with acute or convalescent COVID-19. The DNA for the CDR3 is TGTGCCAGCAGCCCCGATCCGACAGGGGTCTATGGCTACACCTTC. It specifies CASSPDPTGVYGYTF.